This T cell receptor (beta chain) was identified during a study of OX40 agonist ivuxolimab in advanced cancers. On the study more broadly: Previous treatment with anti-PD-1, anti-PD-L1 or anti-CTLA-4 therapy was allowed; about 40% had received some. Study results and caveats: Fewer expanded clones were found on average in CD4+ than in CD8+ T cells.

Notes on this clone: Its antigen is currently unknown.

Using immunoSEQ multiplex PCR, the repertoire was profiled, and TCRdb retains in-frame clones only, with some absent. The profile shows around 80,000 clones, just under 95% of them singletons. V lost 5 bases, J lost 5 bases, and 13 bases lay in between. Germline V lookup: CDR1 SQVTM, CDR2 ANQGSEA. The CDR3 is 13 residues long. The sequence came from an adult with an advanced solid tumor such as melanoma, head and neck, liver or kidney cancer. Sequences were derived from CD4+ or CD8+ T cells sorted from blood, sampled in a trial of the OX40 agonist ivuxolimab. The V gene is TRBV29-1, the J gene TRBJ1-5; D gene ambiguous. Written as DNA, the CDR3 is TGCAGCGTTAAAACGGGTCAGGATCAGCCCCAGCATTTT. Translating gives CSVKTGQDQPQHF.